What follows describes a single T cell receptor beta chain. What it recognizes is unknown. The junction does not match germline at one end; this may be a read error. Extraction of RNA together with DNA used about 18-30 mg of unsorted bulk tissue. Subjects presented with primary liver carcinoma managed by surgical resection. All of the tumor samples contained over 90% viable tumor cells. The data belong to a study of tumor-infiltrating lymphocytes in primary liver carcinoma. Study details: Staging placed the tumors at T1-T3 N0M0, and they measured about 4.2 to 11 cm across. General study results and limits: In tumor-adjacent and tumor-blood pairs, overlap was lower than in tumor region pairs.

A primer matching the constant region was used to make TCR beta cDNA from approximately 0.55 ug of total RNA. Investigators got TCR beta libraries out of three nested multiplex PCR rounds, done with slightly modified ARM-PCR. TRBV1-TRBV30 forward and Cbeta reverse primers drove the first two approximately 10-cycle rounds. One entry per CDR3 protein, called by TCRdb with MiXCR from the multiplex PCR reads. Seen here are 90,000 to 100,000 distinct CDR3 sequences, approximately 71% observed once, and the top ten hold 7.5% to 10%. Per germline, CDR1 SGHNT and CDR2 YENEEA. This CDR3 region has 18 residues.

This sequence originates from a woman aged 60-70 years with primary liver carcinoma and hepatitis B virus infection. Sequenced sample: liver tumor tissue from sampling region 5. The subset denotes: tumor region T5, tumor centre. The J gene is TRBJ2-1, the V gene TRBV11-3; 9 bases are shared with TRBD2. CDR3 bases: TGTGCCAGCTGCTTAGGTCGAGGCGGGAGGGCCGGCTACAATGTGCACTTCTTC. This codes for CASCLGRGGRAGYNVHFF.